What follows describes a single T cell receptor beta chain. This clonotype was observed many times. Which antigen it targets is not known. No qualities accompany the bases; no much larger clone lies one base away. Genomic DNA was used as template for profiling of TCR beta VDJ combinations and CDR3 sequences. An Illumina HiSeq 2000 was used for TCR repertoire sequencing. Regarding the original processing steps: Repertoire assessment relied on Simpson's diversity index, CDR3 size and DJ length profiles, and TRBV/TRBJ rearrangement plots. The most abundant DNA sequence in the deep sequencing data was defined as the immunodominant clone. CDR3 amino acid sequences were checked for sharing between subjects and were compared against published repertoires and the VDJdb database. In-frame beta chains were kept once TCRdb had trimmed the public reads at Q25 with fastp and called clones with MiXCR. Rows matching on CDR3 protein sequence are summarized as one entry with the most common DNA and genes. These V and J calls originate from TCRdb's pipeline instead of the authors' own analysis. A total of some 120,000 distinct CDR3 sequences appear in this sample, approximately 41% of them only once. Of the sample, around 2.5% falls within the top ten clones.

Expansion of CD8+CD57+ cells had been shown by flow cytometry in the patients chosen for sequencing. Every patient had a diagnosis of severe acquired aplastic anemia based on International Study of Aplastic Anemia and Agranulocytosis and Camitta criteria. At the time blood was sampled, none of the patients had received any therapy. TCR repertoires of sorted CD4+ and CD8+ blood T cells from severe aplastic anemia patients and healthy subjects were deep-sequenced in the study. Patients were enrolled in the USA under clinicaltrials.gov protocols 00001620, 01623167, 00001397, 00071045, 00081523 and 00961064. Ficoll-Paque density gradient centrifugation was used to isolate peripheral blood mononuclear cells. Before DNA extraction, CD4+ and CD8+ T cells were sorted by FACS or by magnetic beads. From the germline V gene (reference sequence), CDR1 is DFQATT and CDR2 is SNEGSKA. Between the V and J ends, shortened by 3 bases and 0 bases respectively, the junction contains 11 bases. Measured from the cysteine to the phenylalanine, the CDR3 is 14 residues long. This entry keeps only the CDR3 DNA: 42 bases, framed from base 1.

This record belongs to a study of CD8+CD57+ T cells in acquired aplastic anemia (dated by TCRdb to 2017 to 2018). Regarding the research as a whole: Extracted DNA from sorted CD4+ and CD8+ cells averaged about 3 ug, ranging from about 0.19 to 30 ug. A CD8+CD57+ expansion meant a frequency higher than the mean frequency seen in healthy subjects. What the study reported, not specific to this receptor: Between patients and healthy controls, no significant difference in CD8+ Simpson's diversity was found (P=0.060). Some 30 CD8+ CDR3 sequences were shared between patients and controls but appeared highly expressed in patients and within their immunodominant clones.

The receptor was isolated from a human donor with aplastic anemia. The sample comprised sorted CD4+, CD8+, or CD8+CD57+ T cells (not recorded which) from PBMCs. The chain joins TRBV20-1 to TRBJ1-1, with the identity of the D gene unclear. The DNA sequence is TGCAGTGCTAGTTATCTTATTATGAACACTGAAGCTTTCTTT. Its coded protein is CSASYLIMNTEAFF.